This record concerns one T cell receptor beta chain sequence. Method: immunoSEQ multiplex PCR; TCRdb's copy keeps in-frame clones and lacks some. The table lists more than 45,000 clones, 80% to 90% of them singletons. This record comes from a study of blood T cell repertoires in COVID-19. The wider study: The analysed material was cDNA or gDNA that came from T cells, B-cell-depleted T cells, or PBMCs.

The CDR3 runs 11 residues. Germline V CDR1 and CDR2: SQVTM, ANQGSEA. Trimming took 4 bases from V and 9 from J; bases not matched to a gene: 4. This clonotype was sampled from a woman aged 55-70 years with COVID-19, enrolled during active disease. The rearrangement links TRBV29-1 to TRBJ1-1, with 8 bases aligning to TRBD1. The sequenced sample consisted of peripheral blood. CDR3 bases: TGCAGCGTTGGCGGACAGGGCAAAGCTTTCTTT. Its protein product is CSVGGQGKAFF.